Below are 8 T cell receptor beta chains sequenced from a single sample in a study of blood T cell repertoires in COVID-19 (dated by TCRdb to about 2020). The library came from the immunoSEQ multiplex PCR assay. The table was pulled from immuneACCESS by TCRdb, which kept in-frame rearrangements only. Such tables lose some clones; where checked, under half of the loss comes from unresolved V genes, and the rest has no known cause. Here the sample has about 150,000 clones; under 85% occur a single time. The leading ten clones occupy around 13% of the sample. Sequenced material: peripheral blood. All receptors derive from a man in his 70s who had recovered from COVID-19.

The V call is TRBV6-2 or TRBV6-3, the J call TRBJ2-1; D perhaps matches TRBD1 (6 bases). Trimming removed 6 bases at V and 2 bases at J, with 14 bases between. Looked up from germline, CDR1 is MNHEY and CDR2 is SVGEGT. This CDR3 comprises 15 residues. The DNA for the CDR3 is TGTGCCAGCAGCTTACAGGGAAATACCTACAATGAGCAGTTCTTC. Its protein is CASSLQGNTYNEQFF.

This chain joins TRBV30 and TRBJ1-1; weak D call: TRBD1 (6 bases). The CDR3 is 14 residues long. Germline V gene sequence: CDR1 GTSNPN, CDR2 SVGIG (reference sequence). V was clipped by 7 bases and J by 4 bases, with 19 bases between them. Here the CDR3 DNA reads TGTGCCTACTCAACCTCAGGGGCCCCCACTGAAGCTTTCTTT. Encoded protein: CAYSTSGAPTEAFF.

The J gene is TRBJ2-3, the V gene TRBV3-1 (or the pseudogene TRBV3-2), with TRBD2 identical over 10 bases. The CDR3 loop spans 14 amino acids. Looked up from germline, CDR1 is LGHDT and CDR2 is YNNKEL (reference sequence). The junction had 6 bases not matched to a gene; V was cut back by 4 bases and J by 8 bases. The CDR3 sequence: CASSLTSGKGTQYF. The DNA for the CDR3 is TGTGCCAGCAGCCTTACTAGCGGGAAGGGTACGCAGTATTTT.

This rearrangement joins TRBV3-1 (or the pseudogene TRBV3-2) to TRBJ2-3, with 7 bases identical to TRBD2. CDR1 and CDR2 from the germline V gene are LGHDT and YNNKEL (reference sequence). V lost 3 bases and J lost 0; bases outside the gene matches: 0. The CDR3 has 14 amino acids. CDR3 in amino acids: CASSQGLSTDTQYF. In nucleotides, the CDR3 is TGTGCCAGCAGCCAGGGACTAAGCACAGATACGCAGTATTTT.

J is TRBJ2-7 and V is TRBV2; 8 positions match TRBD1. The V segment lost 8 bases and the J segment 3 bases; nucleotides outside the gene matches: 6. The germline gives CDR1 SNHLY, CDR2 FYNNEI. The CDR3 contains 13 residues. The CDR3 region is CASRGQGGYEQYF. CDR3 nucleotides: TGTGCCAGCCGCGGACAGGGCGGCTACGAGCAGTACTTC.

The table lists this clone with a count of one. The V gene is TRBV5-5, the J gene TRBJ1-2; D uncertain. Between the trimmed V and J ends, which lost 0 bases and 2 bases, there was a span of 17 bases. The CDR3 extends over 17 amino acids. Germline V lookup: CDR1 SGHKS, CDR2 YYEKEE (reference sequence). CDR3 region: CASSLAWAANHNYGYTF. Written as DNA, the CDR3 is TGTGCCAGCAGCTTGGCCTGGGCAGCCAACCACAACTATGGCTACACCTTC.

This clone came up a few times. The J gene is TRBJ1-4, the V gene TRBV10-2; TRBD1 matches at 7 bases. J was trimmed by 7 bases and V by 6 bases; bases with no gene match: 14. The CDR3 is 16 amino acids. Germline CDR1 is WSHSY and CDR2 is SAAADI. The CDR3 reads CASSRRGTVGGEKLFF. In nucleotides, the CDR3 is TGCGCCAGCAGCCGGAGGGGGACAGTGGGAGGTGAAAAACTGTTTTTT.

The V call is TRBV7-2, the J call TRBJ2-1, with TRBD2 identical over 7 bases. This CDR3 region has 17 residues. Per the germline V gene, CDR1 is SGHTA and CDR2 is FQGNSA. With 5 bases clipped from V and 5 bases from J, the junction kept 15 bases outside the gene matches. As DNA, the CDR3 is TGTGCCAGCAGCCCGCACCGTGGGGGGGAGGGGAACAATGAGCAGTTCTTC. This encodes CASSPHRGGEGNNEQFF. Variable domain in full (rest from reference TRBV7-2 and TRBJ2-1): GAGVSQSPSNKVTEKGKDVELRCDPISGHTALYWYRQSLGQGLEFLIYFQGNSAPDKSGLPSDRFSAERTGGSVSTLTIQRTQQEDSAVYLCASSPHRGGEGNNEQFFGPGTRLTVL.